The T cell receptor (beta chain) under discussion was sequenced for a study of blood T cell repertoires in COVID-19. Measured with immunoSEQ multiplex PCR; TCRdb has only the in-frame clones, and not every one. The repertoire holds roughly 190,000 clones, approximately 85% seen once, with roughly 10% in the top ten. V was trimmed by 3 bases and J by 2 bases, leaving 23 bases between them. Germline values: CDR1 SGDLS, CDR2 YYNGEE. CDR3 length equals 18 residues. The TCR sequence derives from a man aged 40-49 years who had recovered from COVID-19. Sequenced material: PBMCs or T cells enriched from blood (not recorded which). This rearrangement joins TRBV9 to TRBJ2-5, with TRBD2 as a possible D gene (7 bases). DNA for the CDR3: TGTGCCAGCAGCGCGGGGGGCCTTAGCGTCCGGCCACAAGAGACCCAGTACTTC. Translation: CASSAGGLSVRPQETQYF.